This T cell receptor (beta chain) stems from a study of blood T cell repertoires in COVID-19. About the research overall: COVID-19 samples from acute and convalescent phases originated in the United States, Italy and Spain. PBMCs, B-cell-depleted T cells, or T cells were the source of the cDNA or gDNA that made up the material.

Germline values: CDR1 SNHLY, CDR2 FYNNEI. The junction had 8 bases not matched to a gene; V was cut back by 6 bases and J by 4 bases. This CDR3 comprises 16 residues. In the original workflow: Quantification of nucleated cells was approximated via reference gene primer amplification. Measured with immunoSEQ multiplex PCR; TCRdb has only the in-frame clones, and not every one. V and J calls and clone size follow that table, whereas D and trimming were derived from the DNA. The sample shows a few hundred thousand clones, under 90% of them seen only once. The sequence derives from a woman younger than 35 with acute or convalescent COVID-19. Sequencing was done on a sample of peripheral blood. The rearrangement uses TRBV2 and TRBJ2-2; TRBD2 matches at 10 bases. CDR3 region: CASSVPGLASTGELFF. The CDR3 bases are TGTGCCAGCAGCGTACCGGGACTAGCGTCCACCGGGGAGCTGTTTTTT.